This entry concerns a single T cell receptor (beta chain). Per the study methods: Quantification of nucleated cells was approximated via reference gene primer amplification. TCRdb keeps only in-frame clones here, not all; method: immunoSEQ multiplex PCR. D and trimming come from the DNA, and the V and J calls and clone size come from that table. The sample holds 45,000 to 60,000 clones, more than 85% seen once. This specimen comes from a study of blood T cell repertoires in COVID-19. The CDR3 is 16 residues long. CDR1 and CDR2 from the germline V gene are KGHSH and LQKENI. V shed 2 bases and J shed 5 bases, with 15 bases lying between them.

The gene calls are TRBV18 and TRBJ2-2, with a possible D match to TRBD2 (5 bases). This sequence was found in a human donor with active COVID-19. The donor label of this sample is uncertain. The sample taken for sequencing was peripheral blood. CDR3 residues: CASSPRSGRGTGELFF. In nucleotides, the CDR3 is TGTGCCAGCTCACCAAGGAGCGGAAGAGGGACCGGGGAGCTGTTTTTT.